This T cell receptor (beta chain) was retrieved from a study of cytomegalovirus exposure and HLA in healthy donors. The PCR had 60 Vbeta and 13 Jbeta primers. Only in-frame clones appear in the TCRdb table, and some are missing; sequencing was by immunoSEQ multiplex PCR. The sample records roughly 180,000 clones, around 80% being singletons. The sequencing sample was made of PBMCs. The origin of this receptor is a middle-aged woman in good health and CMV-seropositive.

This CDR3 reads CASSERGWTVKTQYF. CDR3 sequence (DNA): TGTGCCAGCAGTGAAAGGGGGTGGACAGTAAAGACCCAGTACTTC. This chain joins TRBV25-1 and TRBJ2-5; weak D call: TRBD1 (6 bases). Trimming stripped 2 bases from V and 6 bases from J, with 16 bases between. The CDR3 length is 15 residues. Germline values: CDR1 MGHDK, CDR2 SYGVNS. Full variable domain (remainder filled in from reference TRBV25-1 and TRBJ2-5): EADIYQTPRYLVIGTGKKITLECSQTMGHDKMYWYQQDPGMELHLIHYSYGVNSTEKGDLSSESTVSRIRTEHFPLTLESARPSHTSQYLCASSERGWTVKTQYFGPGTRLLVL.